Listed below are T cell receptor beta chains from one sample, sequenced in a study of long-term antiretroviral therapy in people with HIV. The method was immunoSEQ multiplex PCR; TCRdb's version includes in-frame clones alone and lacks a portion of them. Among tens of thousands of clones, 80% were seen once, and the ten largest hold under 8.5%. Sequencing used unsorted PBMCs, obtained 0.3 years after starting antiretroviral therapy. These receptors were obtained from a man aged 35 to 55 with HIV. Each CDR3 is given with its conserved first and last residue. The D gene is left open where the match is weak. Clone size, where shown, is once, few, many, or a class for clones that have expanded.

d_gene: TRBD1
abundance: NA
v_gene: TRBV5-4
j_gene: TRBJ2-7
CDR3aa: CASRKDRGREQYF
CDR3nt: TGTGCCAGCAGAAAGGACAGGGGGCGAGAGCAGTACTTC

d_gene: NA
abundance: NA
v_gene: TRBV6-1
j_gene: TRBJ2-1
CDR3aa: CASSENWLLGNEQFF
CDR3nt: TGTGCCAGCAGTGAAAACTGGCTCCTTGGGAATGAGCAGTTCTTC

d_gene: NA
abundance: NA
v_gene: TRBV11-2
j_gene: TRBJ2-5
CDR3aa: CASSLPRGGGETQYF
CDR3nt: TGTGCCAGCAGCTTACCTCGGGGTGGAGGAGAGACCCAGTACTTC

d_gene: NA
abundance: NA
v_gene: TRBV5-6
j_gene: TRBJ2-7
CDR3aa: CASSNRLRAAYEQYF
CDR3nt: TGTGCCAGCAGCAACCGCCTCCGGGCTGCCTACGAGCAGTACTTC

d_gene: TRBD1
abundance: NA
v_gene: TRBV30
j_gene: TRBJ1-2
CDR3aa: CACPRDSTPVYGYTF
CDR3nt: TGTGCCTGTCCCCGGGACAGCACTCCGGTCTATGGCTACACCTTC

d_gene: NA
abundance: NA
v_gene: TRBV9
j_gene: TRBJ1-2
CDR3aa: CASSLGGAGGYTF
CDR3nt: TGTGCCAGCAGCCTTGGCGGGGCAGGTGGCTACACCTTC

d_gene: NA
abundance: NA
v_gene: TRBV7-2
j_gene: TRBJ1-1
CDR3aa: CASSYEYTEAFF
CDR3nt: TGTGCCAGCAGTTACGAGTACACTGAAGCTTTCTTT

d_gene: NA
abundance: NA
v_gene: TRBV13
j_gene: TRBJ1-3
CDR3aa: CASSLDMSGNTIYF
CDR3nt: TGTGCCAGCAGCTTAGACATGTCTGGAAACACCATATATTTT

d_gene: NA
abundance: NA
v_gene: TRBV6-5
j_gene: TRBJ2-7
CDR3aa: CASSYNGQSYEQYF
CDR3nt: TGTGCCAGCAGTTACAACGGACAGTCCTACGAGCAGTACTTC

d_gene: NA
abundance: NA
v_gene: TRBV9
j_gene: TRBJ2-1
CDR3aa: CASSARTSLNNEQFF
CDR3nt: TGTGCCAGCAGCGCTCGAACTAGCCTAAACAATGAGCAGTTCTTC

d_gene: NA
abundance: once
v_gene: TRBV5-5
j_gene: TRBJ1-6
CDR3aa: CASSLGPGHLDNSPLHF
CDR3nt: TGTGCCAGCAGCTTGGGCCCCGGACACCTAGATAATTCACCCCTCCACTTT

d_gene: TRBD2
abundance: NA
v_gene: TRBV18
j_gene: TRBJ2-7
CDR3aa: CASSPKRGNYEQYF
CDR3nt: TGTGCCAGCTCACCTAAGCGGGGGAACTACGAGCAGTACTTC

d_gene: TRBD1
abundance: NA
v_gene: TRBV7-8
j_gene: TRBJ1-5
CDR3aa: CASSLGQGGSYSNQPQHF
CDR3nt: TGTGCCAGCAGCCTGGGACAGGGAGGATCGTATAGCAATCAGCCCCAGCATTTT

d_gene: NA
abundance: NA
v_gene: TRBV11-2
j_gene: TRBJ2-2
CDR3aa: CASSNSGYGELFF
CDR3nt: TGTGCCAGCAGCAATAGCGGATACGGGGAGCTGTTTTTT

d_gene: TRBD2
abundance: NA
v_gene: TRBV5-1
j_gene: TRBJ2-3
CDR3aa: CASSELAGGGDTQYF
CDR3nt: TGCGCCAGCAGCGAACTAGCGGGGGGTGGGGATACGCAGTATTTT

d_gene: NA
abundance: NA
v_gene: TRBV29-1
j_gene: TRBJ2-5
CDR3aa: CSGSLPPTPQYF
CDR3nt: TGCAGCGGCTCGCTTCCCCCAACGCCCCAGTACTTC

d_gene: NA
abundance: NA
v_gene: TRBV27
j_gene: TRBJ2-7
CDR3aa: CASSLSGIKGEQYF
CDR3nt: TGTGCCAGCAGTTTATCTGGCATTAAGGGAGAGCAGTACTTC

d_gene: TRBD2
abundance: NA
v_gene: TRBV5-1
j_gene: TRBJ2-1
CDR3aa: CASSLGAGGFNEQFF
CDR3nt: TGCGCCAGCAGCTTGGGGGCGGGGGGTTTCAATGAGCAGTTCTTC

d_gene: NA
abundance: NA
v_gene: TRBV4-1
j_gene: TRBJ2-7
CDR3aa: CASSQRQGGPYEQYF
CDR3nt: TGCGCCAGCAGCCAACGACAAGGAGGGCCCTACGAGCAGTACTTC

d_gene: NA
abundance: few
v_gene: TRBV7-2
j_gene: TRBJ2-7
CDR3aa: CASSLGISAYEQYF
CDR3nt: TGTGCCAGCAGCTTGGGGATCTCGGCCTACGAGCAGTACTTC

d_gene: TRBD1
abundance: few
v_gene: TRBV19
j_gene: TRBJ1-6
CDR3aa: CASSITGQGDSPLHF
CDR3nt: TGTGCCAGTAGTATAACGGGACAGGGGGATTCACCCCTCCACTTT

d_gene: TRBD1
abundance: NA
v_gene: TRBV11-2
j_gene: TRBJ2-1
CDR3aa: CASSLFDRVREQFF
CDR3nt: TGTGCCAGCAGCTTATTTGACAGGGTAAGGGAGCAGTTCTTC

d_gene: NA
abundance: once
v_gene: TRBV6-5
j_gene: TRBJ1-2
CDR3aa: CASSRGGRYGYTF
CDR3nt: TGTGCCAGCAGTAGGGGAGGGAGGTATGGCTACACCTTC

d_gene: TRBD1
abundance: NA
v_gene: TRBV28
j_gene: TRBJ2-2
CDR3aa: CASSNRPGTGPGELFF
CDR3nt: TGTGCCAGCAGTAATCGTCCCGGGACAGGGCCCGGGGAGCTGTTTTTT

d_gene: TRBD1
abundance: NA
v_gene: TRBV5-1
j_gene: TRBJ2-7
CDR3aa: CASSQGDRPYEQYF
CDR3nt: TGCGCCAGCAGCCAAGGGGACAGGCCCTACGAGCAGTACTTC

d_gene: TRBD2
abundance: NA
v_gene: TRBV10-1
j_gene: TRBJ2-2
CDR3aa: CASSRLAGEWNTGELFF
CDR3nt: TGCGCCAGCTCAAGACTAGCGGGAGAGTGGAACACCGGGGAGCTGTTTTTT

d_gene: NA
abundance: NA
v_gene: TRBV27
j_gene: TRBJ2-2
CDR3aa: CASSTRLSPGYTNTGELFF
CDR3nt: TGTGCCAGCAGTACCCGCTTGTCACCAGGGTACACGAACACCGGGGAGCTGTTTTTT

d_gene: TRBD1
abundance: few
v_gene: TRBV19
j_gene: TRBJ1-5
CDR3aa: CASTNTGANQPQHF
CDR3nt: TGTGCCAGTACCAACACAGGGGCGAATCAGCCCCAGCATTTT

d_gene: NA
abundance: NA
v_gene: TRBV10-1
j_gene: TRBJ2-1
CDR3aa: CASSARGGKEQFF
CDR3nt: TGCGCCAGCAGTGCGAGGGGCGGGAAGGAGCAGTTCTTC

d_gene: TRBD2
abundance: NA
v_gene: TRBV7-9
j_gene: TRBJ2-2
CDR3aa: CASSFGLAGAYTGELFF
CDR3nt: TGTGCCAGCAGCTTCGGACTAGCGGGGGCCTACACCGGGGAGCTGTTTTTT

d_gene: NA
abundance: NA
v_gene: TRBV28
j_gene: TRBJ1-1
CDR3aa: CASRLTGGRDTEAFF
CDR3nt: TGTGCCAGCAGACTCACCGGGGGTAGGGACACTGAAGCTTTCTTT

d_gene: TRBD1
abundance: NA
v_gene: TRBV28
j_gene: TRBJ2-7
CDR3aa: CASSSRQGEQYF
CDR3nt: TGTGCCAGCAGTTCGCGACAGGGCGAGCAGTACTTC

d_gene: TRBD1
abundance: few
v_gene: TRBV9
j_gene: TRBJ1-2
CDR3aa: CASSVGPGDRERGYTF
CDR3nt: TGTGCCAGCAGCGTAGGGCCCGGGGACAGGGAACGAGGCTACACCTTC

d_gene: TRBD1
abundance: NA
v_gene: TRBV19
j_gene: TRBJ2-2
CDR3aa: CASRGQLNTGELFF
CDR3nt: TGTGCCAGTAGGGGACAGCTGAACACCGGGGAGCTGTTTTTT

d_gene: NA
abundance: NA
v_gene: TRBV5-1
j_gene: TRBJ1-3
CDR3aa: CASSPTPGPGNTIYF
CDR3nt: TGCGCCAGCAGCCCTACTCCAGGGCCTGGAAACACCATATATTTT

d_gene: NA
abundance: NA
v_gene: TRBV6-5
j_gene: TRBJ2-4
CDR3aa: CASSYDRLNIQYF
CDR3nt: TGTGCCAGCAGTTACGACAGATTAAACATTCAGTACTTC

d_gene: TRBD2
abundance: NA
v_gene: TRBV7-2
j_gene: TRBJ2-7
CDR3aa: CASSLMPSGSREQYF
CDR3nt: TGTGCCAGCAGCTTAATGCCCAGCGGGAGTCGCGAGCAGTACTTC

d_gene: TRBD2
abundance: NA
v_gene: TRBV7-2
j_gene: TRBJ2-3
CDR3aa: CASSLGGLAGSDTQYF
CDR3nt: TGTGCCAGCAGCTTAGGGGGACTAGCGGGCTCAGATACGCAGTATTTT

d_gene: NA
abundance: NA
v_gene: TRBV28
j_gene: TRBJ1-4
CDR3aa: CASSLGRGREKLFF
CDR3nt: TGTGCCAGCAGTTTGGGCAGGGGAAGGGAAAAACTGTTTTTT

d_gene: NA
abundance: NA
v_gene: TRBV5-4
j_gene: TRBJ2-5
CDR3aa: CASSSLGAETQYF
CDR3nt: TGTGCCAGCAGCTCCTTGGGGGCAGAGACCCAGTACTTC

d_gene: TRBD2
abundance: NA
v_gene: TRBV13
j_gene: TRBJ2-1
CDR3aa: CASSLQALLAGGPGNEQFF
CDR3nt: TGTGCCAGCAGCTTACAGGCGCTTCTAGCGGGAGGGCCTGGGAATGAGCAGTTCTTC

d_gene: NA
abundance: NA
v_gene: TRBV9
j_gene: TRBJ1-3
CDR3aa: CASSVAGARNTIYF
CDR3nt: TGTGCCAGCAGCGTTGCAGGGGCTAGAAACACCATATATTTT

d_gene: NA
abundance: NA
v_gene: TRBV10-2
j_gene: TRBJ1-2
CDR3aa: CASSEGPYAHYGYTF
CDR3nt: TGCGCCAGCAGTGAGGGCCCCTATGCCCACTATGGCTACACCTTC

d_gene: NA
abundance: NA
v_gene: TRBV10-2
j_gene: TRBJ2-3
CDR3aa: CASSFSTIGTDTQYF
CDR3nt: TGCGCCAGCTCCTTTAGCACTATTGGCACAGATACGCAGTATTTT

d_gene: NA
abundance: NA
v_gene: TRBV5-1
j_gene: TRBJ2-7
CDR3aa: CASSLSGYYEQYF
CDR3nt: TGCGCCAGCAGCTTGTCGGGATACTACGAGCAGTACTTC